This TCR beta chain was observed in a study of T-cell reconstitution after alpha-beta-depleted transplantation in children. Unique molecular identifiers featured in how the TCRbeta library was prepared. TCRdb reprocessed the PCR reads with MiXCR, giving one entry per CDR3 protein. The profile shows about 20,000 distinct CDR3 sequences, approximately 11% of them singletons. This clonotype showed up many times. V lost 6 bases and J lost 8; bases outside the gene matches: 9. The CDR3 runs to 15 residues. Germline CDR1 is SNHLY and CDR2 is FYNNEI. The sequence derives from a human donor who donated a stem cell graft to a child with chronic granulomatous disease. Sequences were derived from PBMCs from the stem cell graft donor, sampled from the stem cell graft. V and J are TRBV2 and TRBJ2-3, with 12 bases identical to TRBD2. CDR3 region: CASRARLAGEPTQYF. In DNA, the CDR3 is TGTGCCAGCAGGGCCAGACTAGCGGGGGAACCTACGCAGTATTTT.